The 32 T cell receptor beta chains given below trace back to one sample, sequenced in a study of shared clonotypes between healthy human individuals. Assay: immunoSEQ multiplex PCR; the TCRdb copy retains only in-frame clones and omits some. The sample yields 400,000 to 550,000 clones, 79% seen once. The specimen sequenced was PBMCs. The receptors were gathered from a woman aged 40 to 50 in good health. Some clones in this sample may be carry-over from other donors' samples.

The CDR3 reads CASSSIGTGSYGYTF. The CDR3 DNA is TGTGCCAGCAGTTCTATCGGGACAGGGTCATATGGCTACACCTTC. The rearrangement uses TRBV28 and TRBJ1-2, with TRBD1 identical over 9 bases. CDR1 MDHEN and CDR2 SYDVKM come from the germline V gene. The V gene end was trimmed by 4 bases and the J gene end by 5 bases; junction bases not matched to a gene: 8. This CDR3 region has 15 residues.

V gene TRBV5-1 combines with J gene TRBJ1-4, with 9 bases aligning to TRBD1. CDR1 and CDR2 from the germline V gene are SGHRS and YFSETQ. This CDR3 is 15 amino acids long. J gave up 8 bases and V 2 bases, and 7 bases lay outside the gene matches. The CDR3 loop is CASSLIPGQGEKLFF. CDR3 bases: TGCGCCAGCAGCTTAATTCCGGGACAGGGAGAAAAACTGTTTTTT.

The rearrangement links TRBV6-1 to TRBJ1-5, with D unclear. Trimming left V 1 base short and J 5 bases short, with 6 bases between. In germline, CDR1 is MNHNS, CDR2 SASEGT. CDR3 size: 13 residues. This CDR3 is CASSEDTDQPQHF. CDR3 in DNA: TGTGCCAGCAGTGAAGACACAGATCAGCCCCAGCATTTT.

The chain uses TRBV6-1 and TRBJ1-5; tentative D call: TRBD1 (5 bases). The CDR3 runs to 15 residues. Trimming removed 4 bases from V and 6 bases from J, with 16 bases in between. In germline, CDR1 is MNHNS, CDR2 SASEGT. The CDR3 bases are TGTGCCAGCAGTGGGACACCAAGGGGTATTCAGCCCCAGCATTTT. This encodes CASSGTPRGIQPQHF.

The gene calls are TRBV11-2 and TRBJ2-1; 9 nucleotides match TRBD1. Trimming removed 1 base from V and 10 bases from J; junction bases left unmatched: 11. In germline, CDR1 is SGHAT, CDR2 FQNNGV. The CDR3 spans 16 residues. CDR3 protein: CASSLAGTGKVGEQFF. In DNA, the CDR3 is TGTGCCAGCAGCTTAGCCGGGACAGGGAAGGTCGGCGAGCAGTTCTTC.

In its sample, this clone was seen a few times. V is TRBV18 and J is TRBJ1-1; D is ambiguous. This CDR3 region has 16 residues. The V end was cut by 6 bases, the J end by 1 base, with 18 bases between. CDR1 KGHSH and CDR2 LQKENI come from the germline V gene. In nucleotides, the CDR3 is TGTGCCAGCTCCCCCTGGGGTCTCGCCCCGAACACTGAAGCTTTCTTT. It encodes CASSPWGLAPNTEAFF.

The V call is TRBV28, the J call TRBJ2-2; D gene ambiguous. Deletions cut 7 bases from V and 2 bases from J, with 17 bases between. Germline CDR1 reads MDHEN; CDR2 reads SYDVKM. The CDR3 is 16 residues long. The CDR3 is CASTPDPNPNTGELFF. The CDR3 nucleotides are TGTGCCAGCACCCCAGACCCAAATCCTAACACCGGGGAGCTGTTTTTT.

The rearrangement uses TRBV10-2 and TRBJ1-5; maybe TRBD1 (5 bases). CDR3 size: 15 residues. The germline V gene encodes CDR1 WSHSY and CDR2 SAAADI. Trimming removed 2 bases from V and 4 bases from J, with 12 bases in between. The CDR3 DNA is TGCGCCAGCAGTGAGGATGGCAGGGAGAATCAGCCCCAGCATTTT. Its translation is CASSEDGRENQPQHF.

The CDR3 sequence is CASSSEGFREQFF. The CDR3 bases are TGTGCCAGCTCATCGGAGGGTTTCCGGGAGCAGTTCTTC. This sequence joins TRBV18 and TRBJ2-1; possible D gene TRBD2, 6 bases. This CDR3 is built from 13 residues. V was trimmed by 5 bases and J by 10 bases, leaving 15 bases between them. The germline gives CDR1 KGHSH, CDR2 LQKENI.

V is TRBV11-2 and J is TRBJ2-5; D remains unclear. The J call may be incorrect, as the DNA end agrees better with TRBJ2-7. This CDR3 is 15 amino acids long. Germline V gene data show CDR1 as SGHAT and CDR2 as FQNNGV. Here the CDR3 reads CASSFAFRNFYEQYF. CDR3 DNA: TGTGCCAGCAGCTTTGCATTCAGGAATTTCTACGAGCAGTACTTC.

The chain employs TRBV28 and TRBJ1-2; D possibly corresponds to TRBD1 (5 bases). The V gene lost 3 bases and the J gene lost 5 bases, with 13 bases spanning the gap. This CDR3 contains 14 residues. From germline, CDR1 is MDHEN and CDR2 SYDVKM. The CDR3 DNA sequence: TGTGCCAGCAGTTTGGTTGCAGGGCGATATGGCTACACCTTC. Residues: CASSLVAGRYGYTF.

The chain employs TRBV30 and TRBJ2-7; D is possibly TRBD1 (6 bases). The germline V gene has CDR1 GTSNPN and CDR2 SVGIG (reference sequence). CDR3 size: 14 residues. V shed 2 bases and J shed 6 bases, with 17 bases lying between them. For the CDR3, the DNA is TGTGCCTGGAGTCAAATAAGGGGGTCGGCCGAGCAGTACTTC. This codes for CAWSQIRGSAEQYF.

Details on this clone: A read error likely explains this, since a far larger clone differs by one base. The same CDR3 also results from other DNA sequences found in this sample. DNA for the CDR3: TGTGCAAGCAGTGAATTGGACAGCGATCAGCCCCAGCATTTT. Translation gives CASSELDSDQPQHF. The chain combines TRBV2 with TRBJ1-5; TRBD1 might be the D (6 bases). This CDR3 comprises 14 residues. Germline CDR1 SNHLY, CDR2 FYNNEI.

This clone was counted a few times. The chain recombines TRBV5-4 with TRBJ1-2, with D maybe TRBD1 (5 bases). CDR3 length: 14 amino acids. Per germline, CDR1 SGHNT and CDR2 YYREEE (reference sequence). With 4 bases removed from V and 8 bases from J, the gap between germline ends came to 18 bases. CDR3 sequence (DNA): TGTGCCAGCAGCCTGGACACCTCGTCTAGCGGCTACACCTTC. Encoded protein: CASSLDTSSSGYTF.

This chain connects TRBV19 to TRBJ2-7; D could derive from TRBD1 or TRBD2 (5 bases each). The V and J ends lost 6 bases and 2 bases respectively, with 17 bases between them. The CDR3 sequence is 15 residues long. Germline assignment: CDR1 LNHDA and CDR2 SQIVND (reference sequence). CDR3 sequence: CASSPRGVSAYEQYF. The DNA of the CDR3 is TGTGCCAGTAGCCCGAGGGGAGTAAGCGCCTACGAGCAGTACTTC.

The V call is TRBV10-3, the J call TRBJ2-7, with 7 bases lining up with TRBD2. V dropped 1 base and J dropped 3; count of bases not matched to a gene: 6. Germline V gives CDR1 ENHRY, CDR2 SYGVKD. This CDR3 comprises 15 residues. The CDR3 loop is CAISEFAGVNYEQYF. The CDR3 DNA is TGTGCCATCAGTGAGTTCGCGGGAGTGAACTACGAGCAGTACTTC.

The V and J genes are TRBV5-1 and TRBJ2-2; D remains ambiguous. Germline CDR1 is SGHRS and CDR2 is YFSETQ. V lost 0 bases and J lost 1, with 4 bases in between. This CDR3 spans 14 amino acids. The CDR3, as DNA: TGCGCCAGCAGCTTGGAGGTGAACACCGGGGAGCTGTTTTTT. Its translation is CASSLEVNTGELFF.

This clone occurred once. The CDR3 DNA reads TGTGCCAGCAGCTTGCGAGGGACAGGGAGGAACGAGCAGTACTTC. This encodes CASSLRGTGRNEQYF. J is TRBJ2-7 and V is TRBV5-4; TRBD1 aligns across 9 bases. From germline, CDR1 is SGHNT and CDR2 YYREEE (reference sequence). The CDR3 contains 15 residues. V dropped 1 base and J dropped 5; count of bases not matched to a gene: 7.

The CDR3 region has the DNA TGTGCCAGCAGCCTAGGAGGAACAGCGTTGACCATATATTTT. Its protein product is CASSLGGTALTIYF. The chain is built from TRBV7-2 and TRBJ1-3, with D hard to call. V was trimmed by 5 bases and J by 10 bases, leaving 18 bases between them. The CDR3 has 14 residues. Looked up from germline, CDR1 is SGHTA and CDR2 is FQGNSA.

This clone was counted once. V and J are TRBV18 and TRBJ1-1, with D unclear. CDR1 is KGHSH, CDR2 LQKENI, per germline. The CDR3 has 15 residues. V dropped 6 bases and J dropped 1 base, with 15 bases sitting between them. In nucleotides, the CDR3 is TGTGCCAGCTCCACAGACCCCCCCGCGAACACTGAAGCTTTCTTT. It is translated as CASSTDPPANTEAFF.

Here the CDR3 reads CASSIRQGARDQYF. In DNA, the CDR3 is TGTGCCAGCAGTATACGACAGGGGGCCCGCGATCAGTACTTC. The chain employs TRBV28 and TRBJ2-7, with 10 bases fitting TRBD1. The J segment lost 10 bases and the V segment lost 5 bases, leaving 11 bases of the junction unmatched. This CDR3 comprises 14 residues. CDR1 is MDHEN and CDR2 is SYDVKM in the germline V gene.

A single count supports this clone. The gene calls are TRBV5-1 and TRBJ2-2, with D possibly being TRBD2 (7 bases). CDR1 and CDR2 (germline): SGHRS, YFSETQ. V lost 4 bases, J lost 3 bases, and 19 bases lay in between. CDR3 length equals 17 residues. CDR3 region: CASSPFRGADDTGELFF. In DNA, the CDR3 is TGCGCCAGCAGCCCGTTCCGGGGGGCGGACGACACCGGGGAGCTGTTTTTT.

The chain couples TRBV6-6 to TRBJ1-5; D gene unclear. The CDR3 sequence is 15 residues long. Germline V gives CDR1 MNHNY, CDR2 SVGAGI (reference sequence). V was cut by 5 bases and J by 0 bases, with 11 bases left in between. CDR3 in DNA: TGTGCCAGCAGTACCCCAAATGTTAGCAATCAGCCCCAGCATTTT. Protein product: CASSTPNVSNQPQHF.

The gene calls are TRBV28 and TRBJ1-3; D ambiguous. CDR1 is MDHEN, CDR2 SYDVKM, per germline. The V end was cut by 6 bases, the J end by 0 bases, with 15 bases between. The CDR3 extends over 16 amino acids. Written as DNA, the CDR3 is TGTGCCAGCAGCCCTCTTGTCCGAAGCTCTGGAAACACCATATATTTT. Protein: CASSPLVRSSGNTIYF.

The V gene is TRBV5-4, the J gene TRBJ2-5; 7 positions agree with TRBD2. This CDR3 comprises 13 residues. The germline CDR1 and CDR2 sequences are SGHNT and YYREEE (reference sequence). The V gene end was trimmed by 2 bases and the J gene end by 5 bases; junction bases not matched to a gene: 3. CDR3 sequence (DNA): TGTGCCAGCAGCTTAGGCGGGAGCGAGACCCAGTACTTC. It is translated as CASSLGGSETQYF.

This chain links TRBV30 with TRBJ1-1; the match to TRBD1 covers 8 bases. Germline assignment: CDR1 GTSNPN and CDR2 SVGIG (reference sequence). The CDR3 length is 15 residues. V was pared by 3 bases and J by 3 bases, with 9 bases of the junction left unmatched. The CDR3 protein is CAWRGPRQGHTEAFF. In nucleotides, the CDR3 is TGTGCCTGGAGAGGCCCTAGACAGGGGCACACTGAAGCTTTCTTT.

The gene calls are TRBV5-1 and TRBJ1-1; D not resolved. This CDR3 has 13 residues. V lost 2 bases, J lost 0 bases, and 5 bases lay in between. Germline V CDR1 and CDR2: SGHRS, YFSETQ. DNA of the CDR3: TGCGCCAGCAGCTTCCAAATGAACACTGAAGCTTTCTTT. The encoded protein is CASSFQMNTEAFF.

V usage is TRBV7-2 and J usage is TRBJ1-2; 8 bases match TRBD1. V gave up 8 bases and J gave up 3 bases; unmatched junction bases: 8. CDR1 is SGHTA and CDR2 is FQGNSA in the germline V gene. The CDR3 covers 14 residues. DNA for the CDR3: TGTGCCAGCGGTGCACAGGGGGGGGACTATGGCTACACCTTC. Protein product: CASGAQGGDYGYTF.

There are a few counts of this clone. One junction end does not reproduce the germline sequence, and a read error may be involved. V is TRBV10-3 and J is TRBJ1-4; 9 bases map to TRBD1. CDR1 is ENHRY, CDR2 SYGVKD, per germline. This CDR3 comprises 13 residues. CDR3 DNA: TGTGCCACAAGCCCACGACAGGGGGAAAGACTGTTTTTT. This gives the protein CATSPRQGERLFF.

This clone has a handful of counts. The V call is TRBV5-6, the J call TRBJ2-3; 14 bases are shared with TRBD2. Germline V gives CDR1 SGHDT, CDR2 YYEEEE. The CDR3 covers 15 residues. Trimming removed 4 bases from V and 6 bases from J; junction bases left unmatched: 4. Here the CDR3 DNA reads TGTGCCAGCAGCGGGACTAGCGGGAGTACGGATACGCAGTATTTT. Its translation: CASSGTSGSTDTQYF. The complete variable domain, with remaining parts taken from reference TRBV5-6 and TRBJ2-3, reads DAGVTQSPTHLIKTRGQQVTLRCSPKSGHDTVSWYQQALGQGPQFIFQYYEEEERQRGNFPDRFSGHQFPNYSSELNVNALLLGDSALYLCASSGTSGSTDTQYFGPGTRLTVL.

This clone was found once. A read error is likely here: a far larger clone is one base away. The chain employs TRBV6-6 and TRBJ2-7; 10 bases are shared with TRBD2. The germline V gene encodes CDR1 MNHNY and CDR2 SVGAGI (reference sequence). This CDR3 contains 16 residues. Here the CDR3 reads CASSYTASGSSCEQYF. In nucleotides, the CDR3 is TGTGCCAGCAGTTACACGGCTAGCGGGAGCTCCTGCGAGCAGTACTTC.

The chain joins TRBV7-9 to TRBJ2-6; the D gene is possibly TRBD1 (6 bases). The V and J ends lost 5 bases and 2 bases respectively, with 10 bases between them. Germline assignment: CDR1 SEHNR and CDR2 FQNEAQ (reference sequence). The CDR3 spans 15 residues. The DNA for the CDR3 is TGTGCCAGCAGCCCCTACAGGGCTGGGGCCAACGTCCTGACTTTC. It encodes CASSPYRAGANVLTF.